The entry that follows covers one T cell receptor beta chain sequence. The entry originates in a study of T cell responses to AZD1222 COVID-19 vaccine. Study summary: Second-dose intervals of approximately 4 or approximately 12 weeks were pooled.

Sequencing used immunoSEQ multiplex PCR; TCRdb keeps in-frame clones, though not all of them. The profile shows about 160,000 clones, around 87% of them singletons. V shed 4 bases and J shed 7 bases, with 14 bases lying between them. The CDR3 is made up of 14 amino acids. CDR1 and CDR2 (germline): SGDLS, YYNGEE. The source of this sequence is an adult in good health. The material sequenced was peripheral blood, taken on day 0 of AZD1222 vaccination. The chain carries TRBV9 and TRBJ2-2; D not resolved. CDR3 protein: CASSLILSGGELFF. CDR3 coding DNA: TGTGCCAGCAGCCTCATCCTGTCCGGCGGGGAGCTGTTTTTT.